This T cell receptor (beta chain) was observed in a study of T-cell memory formation after mild COVID-19. Overall study findings and caveats: The SARS-CoV-2 specificity of second-wave clones reaching peak at day 37 remained unverified. Mostly located in CM and EM were contracting CD4+ clones, with contracting CD8+ clones located in EMRA. Some clones that responded were present in memory (sampled pre-infection), which suggests cross-reactive memory joined.

Trimming took off 1 base at V and 8 bases at J, with 20 bases between the two ends. The germline gives CDR1 LGHDT, CDR2 YNNKEL (reference sequence). This CDR3 spans 16 amino acids. Constant-segment-primed 5'RACE gave TCR alpha and TCR beta cDNA libraries with sample barcodes and UMIs. TCRdb reprocessed the 5' RACE reads via MiXCR and lists one record per CDR3 protein. The sample carries roughly 620,000 distinct CDR3 sequences, under 20% recorded once. About this clonotype: Its antigen is unidentified.

The chain employs TRBV3-1 and TRBJ1-2; D not certain. Specimen: PBMCs or a T cell subset sorted from them (not recorded which). The clonotype comes from an adult woman who had mild COVID-19 (a few samples of this study predate the infection). Cell type and time point are not known. The CDR3 region has the DNA TGTGCCAGCAGCCAAGTTACCGGGCCTAGGGCGGAGGGCTACACCTTC. This gives the protein CASSQVTGPRAEGYTF.